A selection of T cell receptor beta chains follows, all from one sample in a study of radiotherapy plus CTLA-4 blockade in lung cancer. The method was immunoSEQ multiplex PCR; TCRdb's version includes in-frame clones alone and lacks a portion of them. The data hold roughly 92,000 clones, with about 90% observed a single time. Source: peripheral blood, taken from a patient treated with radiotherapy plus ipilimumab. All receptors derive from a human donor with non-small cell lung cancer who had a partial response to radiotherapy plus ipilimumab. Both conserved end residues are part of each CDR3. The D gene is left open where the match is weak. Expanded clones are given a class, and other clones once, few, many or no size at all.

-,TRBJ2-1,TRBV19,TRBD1,CASSPEGQVQFF,TGTGCCAGTAGTCCCGAGGGACAGGTCCAGTTCTTC
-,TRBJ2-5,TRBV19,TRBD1,CASSIIGQGGETQYF,TGTGCCAGTAGTATTATAGGACAGGGAGGTGAGACCCAGTACTTC
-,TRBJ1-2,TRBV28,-,CATRTVSNYGYTF,TGTGCCACACGGACAGTTTCAAACTATGGCTACACCTTC
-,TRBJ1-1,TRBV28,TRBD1,CASSYRGMGNTEAFF,TGTGCCAGCAGTTACAGGGGGATGGGGAACACTGAAGCTTTCTTT
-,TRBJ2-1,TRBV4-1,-,CASSQPGFGEQFF,TGCGCCAGCAGCCAACCAGGGTTCGGTGAGCAGTTCTTC
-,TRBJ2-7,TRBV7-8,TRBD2,CASSPLAGGLVYEQYF,TGTGCCAGCAGCCCCCTAGCGGGAGGGCTGGTTTACGAGCAGTACTTC
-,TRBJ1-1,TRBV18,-,CASSPSQGRVDTEAFF,TGTGCCAGCTCACCAAGTCAGGGGAGGGTTGACACTGAAGCTTTCTTT
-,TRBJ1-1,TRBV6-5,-,CASSRGPGGAFF,TGTGCCAGCAGCCGGGGCCCCGGGGGAGCTTTCTTT
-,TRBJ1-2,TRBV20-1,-,CSATPDFGYTF,TGCAGTGCTACCCCGGACTTTGGCTACACCTTC
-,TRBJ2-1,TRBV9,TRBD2,CASSVRLAGVVEQFF,TGTGCCAGCAGCGTAAGACTAGCGGGAGTCGTTGAGCAGTTCTTC
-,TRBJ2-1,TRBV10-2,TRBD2,CASSESGKASGRYNEQFF,TGCGCCAGCAGTGAGTCTGGGAAGGCTAGCGGGAGGTACAATGAGCAGTTCTTC
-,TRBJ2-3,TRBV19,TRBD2,CASSLWGLADSRDTQYF,TGTGCCAGTAGTCTTTGGGGACTAGCCGACTCACGAGATACGCAGTATTTT
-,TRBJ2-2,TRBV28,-,CASSSDTGELFF,TGTGCCAGCAGTTCCGACACCGGGGAGCTGTTTTTT
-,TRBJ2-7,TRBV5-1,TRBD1,CASSLSGGYGEQYF,TGCGCCAGCAGCTTGTCAGGGGGCTACGGCGAGCAGTACTTC
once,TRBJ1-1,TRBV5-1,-,CASSPRGRDTEAFF,TGCGCCAGCAGCCCCCGAGGTCGGGACACTGAAGCTTTCTTT
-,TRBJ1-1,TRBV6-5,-,CASSVRAENTEAFF,TGTGCCAGCAGTGTGCGCGCGGAGAACACTGAAGCTTTCTTT
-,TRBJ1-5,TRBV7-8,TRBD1,CASSLYQGTGAEGNQPQHF,TGTGCCAGCAGCTTATACCAGGGGACAGGGGCGGAGGGCAATCAGCCCCAGCATTTT